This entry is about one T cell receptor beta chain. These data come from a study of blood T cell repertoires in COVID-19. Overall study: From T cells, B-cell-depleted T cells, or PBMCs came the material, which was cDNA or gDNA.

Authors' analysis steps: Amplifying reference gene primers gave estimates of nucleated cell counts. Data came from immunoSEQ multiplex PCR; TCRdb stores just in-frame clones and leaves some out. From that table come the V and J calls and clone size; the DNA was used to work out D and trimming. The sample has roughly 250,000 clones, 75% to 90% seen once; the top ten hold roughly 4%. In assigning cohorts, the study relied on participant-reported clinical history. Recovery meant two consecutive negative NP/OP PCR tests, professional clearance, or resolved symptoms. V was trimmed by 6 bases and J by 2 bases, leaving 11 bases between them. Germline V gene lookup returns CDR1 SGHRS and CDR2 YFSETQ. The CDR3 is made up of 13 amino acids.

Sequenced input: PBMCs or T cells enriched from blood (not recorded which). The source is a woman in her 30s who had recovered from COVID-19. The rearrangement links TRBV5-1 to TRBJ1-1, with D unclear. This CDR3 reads CASKEMSNTEAFF. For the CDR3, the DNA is TGCGCCAGCAAGGAGATGAGTAACACTGAAGCTTTCTTT.